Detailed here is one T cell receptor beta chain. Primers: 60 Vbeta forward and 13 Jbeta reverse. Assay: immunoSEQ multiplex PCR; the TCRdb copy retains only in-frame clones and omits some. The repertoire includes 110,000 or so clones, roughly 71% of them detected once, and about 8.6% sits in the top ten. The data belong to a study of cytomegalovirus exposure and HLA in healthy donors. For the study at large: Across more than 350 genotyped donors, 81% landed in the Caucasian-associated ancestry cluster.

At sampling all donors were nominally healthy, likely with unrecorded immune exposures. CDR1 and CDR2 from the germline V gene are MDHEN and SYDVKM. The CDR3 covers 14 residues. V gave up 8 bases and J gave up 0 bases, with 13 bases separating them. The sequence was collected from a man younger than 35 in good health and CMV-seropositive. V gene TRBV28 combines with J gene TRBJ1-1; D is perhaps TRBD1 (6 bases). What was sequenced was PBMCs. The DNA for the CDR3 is TGTGCCAGCTGGACAGCCGTGATGAACACTGAAGCTTTCTTT. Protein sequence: CASWTAVMNTEAFF.